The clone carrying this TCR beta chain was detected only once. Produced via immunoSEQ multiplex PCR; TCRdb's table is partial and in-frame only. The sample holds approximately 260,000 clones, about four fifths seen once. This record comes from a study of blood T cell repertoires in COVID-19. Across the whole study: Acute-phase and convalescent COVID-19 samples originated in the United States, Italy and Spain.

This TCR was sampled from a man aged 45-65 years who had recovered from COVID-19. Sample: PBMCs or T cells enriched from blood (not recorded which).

The CDR3 protein is CASSESTRQGISPQHF. CDR3 DNA sequence: TGCGCCAGCAGTGAGTCGACCAGACAGGGAATCAGTCCCCAGCATTTT. The chain combines TRBV10-2 with TRBJ1-5; the match to TRBD1 covers 7 bases. CDR1 and CDR2 from the germline V gene are WSHSY and SAAADI. Trimming cost V 0 bases and J 10 bases; bases outside gene matches: 12. The CDR3 covers 16 residues.